This TCR beta chain was profiled in a study of blood T cell repertoires in COVID-19. Trimming removed 2 bases from V and 4 bases from J; junction bases left unmatched: 3. There are 16 residues in the CDR3. The germline CDR1 and CDR2 sequences are SGHNT and YYREEE (reference sequence). Assay used: immunoSEQ multiplex PCR; TCRdb lists only in-frame clones, some missing. Of some 110,000 clones listed, about 83% were seen once; the top ten hold around 5%. This chain connects TRBV5-4 to TRBJ2-3, with 14 bases matching TRBD2. The receptor comes from a human donor in a cohort sampled during active COVID-19. The sequenced material came from peripheral blood. This CDR3 is CASSFRLAGGADTQYF. In DNA, the CDR3 is TGTGCCAGCAGCTTCAGACTAGCGGGAGGGGCAGATACGCAGTATTTT.